A single sample is the source of the 8 T cell receptor beta chains below, sequenced in a study of T cells in Graves' hyperthyroidism and ophthalmopathy. RNA transcripts served as the template for amplifying TCR beta CDR3 regions. The HTBI set primed first-round TCR CDR3 RT-PCR. MiXCR, run by TCRdb on the multiplex PCR reads, gives a single entry per CDR3 protein. The sample shows 400,000 or so distinct CDR3 sequences, roughly 15% of them seen only once. Sequenced sample: blood. These receptors were obtained from a woman in her fifties or sixties with Graves' ophthalmopathy.

This clonotype has ten or more counts. The gene calls are TRBV3-1 and TRBJ2-7, with D tentatively TRBD1 (6 bases). The CDR3 is 15 residues long. Trimming left V 2 bases short and J 4 bases short, with 15 bases between. Per the germline V gene, CDR1 is LGHDT and CDR2 is YNNKEL (reference sequence). In nucleotides, the CDR3 is TGTGCCAGCAGCCAATTGGGGAGAGGGGGATACGAGCAGTACTTC. The encoded protein is CASSQLGRGGYEQYF.

The chain uses TRBV24-1 and TRBJ2-3, with no clear D. V lost 3 bases and J 4 bases, leaving 7 bases between the germline ends. Germline V gene data show CDR1 as KGHDR and CDR2 as SFDVKD. The CDR3 spans 13 residues. CDR3 sequence (DNA): TGTGCCACCAGTGATAGGGTTCCAGATACGCAGTATTTT. As protein: CATSDRVPDTQYF.

This clonotype was counted between two and nine times. This sequence joins TRBV2 and TRBJ2-7; TRBD2 matches at 9 bases. The CDR3 sequence is 15 residues long. CDR1 is SNHLY and CDR2 is FYNNEI in the germline V gene. The junction had 6 bases not matched to a gene; V was cut back by 3 bases and J by 3 bases. The CDR3 loop is CASSDPGLAHYEQYF. The CDR3 nucleotides read TGTGCCAGCAGTGATCCGGGACTAGCACACTACGAGCAGTACTTC. Full variable domain (rest looked up from reference TRBV2 and TRBJ2-7): EPEVTQTPSHQVTQMGQEVILRCVPISNHLYFYWYRQILGQKVEFLVSFYNNEISEKSEIFDDQFSVERPDGSNFTLKIRSTKLEDSAMYFCASSDPGLAHYEQYFGPGTRLTVT.

The chain links TRBV29-1 to TRBJ2-5; D gene unclear. CDR3 length: 14 amino acids. CDR1 SQVTM and CDR2 ANQGSEA come from the germline V gene. V lost 5 bases, J lost 4 bases, and 17 bases lay in between. CDR3 in DNA: TGCAGCGTTATCCCTGTTTCGTTCCCAGAGACCCAGTACTTC. Encoded protein: CSVIPVSFPETQYF.

This clonotype was detected ten times or more. This chain uses TRBV7-9 with TRBJ2-5; 8 bases are shared with TRBD2. Germline assignment: CDR1 SEHNR and CDR2 FQNEAQ (reference sequence). The CDR3 length is 16 residues. The ends lost 4 bases at V and 3 bases at J; junction bases unmatched: 10. The CDR3 reads CASSSIERELEETQYF. The CDR3 DNA follows: TGTGCCAGCAGCTCCATCGAGCGGGAGTTGGAAGAGACCCAGTACTTC.

This clonotype was observed a few times. CDR3 bases: TGTGCCAGCTCACCAAAAGGAGAAACAGATACGCAGTATTTT. Amino acids: CASSPKGETDTQYF. The chain employs TRBV18 and TRBJ2-3; no clear D. The germline V and J ends were trimmed by 2 bases and 3 bases, with 9 bases remaining between them. The CDR3 is 14 amino acids. Per germline, CDR1 KGHSH and CDR2 LQKENI.

This clonotype was counted between two and nine times. The chain links TRBV18 to TRBJ2-5; 10 nucleotides line up with TRBD1. V lost 6 bases to trimming and J lost 5 bases; unmatched junction nucleotides: 9. The germline V gene encodes CDR1 KGHSH and CDR2 LQKENI. The CDR3 consists of 15 residues. DNA for the CDR3: TGTGCCAGCTCCCGCGGGACAGGGGATTTTGAGACCCAGTACTTC. Amino acid sequence: CASSRGTGDFETQYF.

Ten or more counts support this clonotype. V and J are TRBV7-2 and TRBJ1-4; tentatively, D is TRBD1 (6 bases). The CDR3 is made up of 15 amino acids. Trimming shortened V by 3 bases and J by 7 bases, and 15 bases separated the two germline ends. In germline, CDR1 is SGHTA, CDR2 FQGNSA. The CDR3 here is CASSFQGKETEKLFF. In nucleotides, the CDR3 is TGTGCCAGCAGCTTTCAGGGGAAAGAGACTGAAAAACTGTTTTTT.